What follows describes a single T cell receptor (beta chain). These data come from a study of cytomegalovirus exposure and HLA in healthy donors. Vbeta (60) and Jbeta (13) primers were used in the PCR. The table came from immunoSEQ multiplex PCR; TCRdb's copy has only in-frame clones and leaves some out. The repertoire has around 150,000 clones, roughly 80% of them found once; the top ten carry around 3.4%. The specimen was PBMCs. This TCR was recovered from a man aged 25-45 years in good health and CMV-seropositive.

The CDR3 DNA is TGTGCCAGCAGCTTATCATCTAGCGGGGGTTGGAATGAGCAGTTCTTC. Amino acid sequence: CASSLSSSGGWNEQFF. The rearrangement uses TRBV11-2 and TRBJ2-1; TRBD2 agrees at 10 bases. The junction had 8 bases not matched to a gene; V was cut back by 2 bases and J by 7 bases. The CDR3 has 16 residues. The germline CDR1 and CDR2 sequences are SGHAT and FQNNGV.